This entry features one T cell receptor (beta chain) sequence. Germline and junction disagree at one end, which may indicate a read error. TCRdb ran MiXCR on the 5' RACE reads and lists one entry per CDR3 protein. The data hold approximately 87,000 distinct CDR3 sequences, with 13% to 15% observed a single time. This entry is derived from a study of neurological immune-mediated disorders. CDR1 is MGHRA and CDR2 is YSYEKL in the germline V gene. The CDR3 has 17 residues. Healthy control samples came from blood bank volunteers in Maryland, USA. V is TRBV4-1 and J is TRBJ2-2; D possibly corresponds to TRBD2 (5 bases). The TCR comes from a woman aged 45 to 65 in good health. The sequenced sample was PBMCs. The CDR3 DNA reads TGCGCCAGCAACCAAGATGGTGGGCCTAGAAACACCGGGGAGATGTTTTTT. Its translation is CASNQDGGPRNTGEMFF.